This TCR beta chain was documented in a study of spatial heterogeneity in lung cancer. Study summary: An average of more than ten raw reads was observed per unique TCR and UMI combination.

In its sample, this clonotype was seen many times. CDR1 is SGHTA, CDR2 FQGNSA, per germline. Trimming at V came to 8 bases and at J to 4 bases, leaving 10 bases not matched to a gene. The CDR3 runs 14 residues. TCRdb recomputed calls from the 5' RACE reads with MiXCR, one row per CDR3 protein. The table has more than 65,000 distinct CDR3 sequences, about 8.5% seen once; the top ten hold roughly 7.1%. The time point: sample taken at primary tumor resection. There were some 70 donors, all of them untreated patients with early-stage non-small cell lung cancer. This specimen consisted of PBMCs, obtained at surgery. The rearrangement links TRBV7-2 to TRBJ2-7; TRBD1 matches at 8 bases. This TCR came from a male donor with early-stage non-small cell lung cancer. The CDR3 DNA reads TGTGCCAGCTGTCCGGACAGGGTAGGGTACGAGCAGTACTTC. Its protein is CASCPDRVGYEQYF.